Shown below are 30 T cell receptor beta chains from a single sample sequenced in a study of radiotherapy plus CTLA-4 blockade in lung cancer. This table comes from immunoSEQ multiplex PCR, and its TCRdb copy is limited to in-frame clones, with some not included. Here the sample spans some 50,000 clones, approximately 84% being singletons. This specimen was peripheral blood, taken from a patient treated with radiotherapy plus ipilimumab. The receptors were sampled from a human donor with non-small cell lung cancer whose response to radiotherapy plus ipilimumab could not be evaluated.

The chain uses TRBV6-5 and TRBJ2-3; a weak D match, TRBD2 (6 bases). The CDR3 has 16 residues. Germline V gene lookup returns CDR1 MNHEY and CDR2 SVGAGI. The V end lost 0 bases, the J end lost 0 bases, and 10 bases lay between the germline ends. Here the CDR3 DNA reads TGTGCCAGCAGTTACTCGATGGAGGGCAGCACAGATACGCAGTATTTT. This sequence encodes CASSYSMEGSTDTQYF.

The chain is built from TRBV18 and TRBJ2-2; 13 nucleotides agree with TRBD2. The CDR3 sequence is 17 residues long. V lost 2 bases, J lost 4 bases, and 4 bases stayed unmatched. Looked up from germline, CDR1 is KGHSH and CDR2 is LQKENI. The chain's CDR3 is CASSPGLAGVGTGELFF. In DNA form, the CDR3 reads TGTGCCAGCTCACCAGGACTAGCGGGAGTTGGCACCGGGGAGCTGTTTTTT.

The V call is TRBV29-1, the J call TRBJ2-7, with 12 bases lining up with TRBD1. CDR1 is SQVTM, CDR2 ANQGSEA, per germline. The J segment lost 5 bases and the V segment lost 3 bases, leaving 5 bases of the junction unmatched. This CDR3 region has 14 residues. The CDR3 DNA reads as TGCAGCGTTGAGCGGGGGACAGGGGGCAACGAGCAGTACTTC. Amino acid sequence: CSVERGTGGNEQYF.

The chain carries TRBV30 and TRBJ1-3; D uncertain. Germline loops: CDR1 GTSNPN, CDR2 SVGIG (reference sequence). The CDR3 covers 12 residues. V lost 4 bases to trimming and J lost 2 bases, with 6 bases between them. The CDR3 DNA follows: TGTGCCTGGATGCCGGCTGGAAACACCATATATTTT. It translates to CAWMPAGNTIYF.

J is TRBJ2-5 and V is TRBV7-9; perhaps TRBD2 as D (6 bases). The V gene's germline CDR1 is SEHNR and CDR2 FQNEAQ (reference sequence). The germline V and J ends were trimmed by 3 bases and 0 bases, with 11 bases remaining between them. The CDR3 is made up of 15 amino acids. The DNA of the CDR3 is TGTGCCAGCAGCTTCGGTCGGGACTACCAAGAGACCCAGTACTTC. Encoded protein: CASSFGRDYQETQYF.

CDR3 bases: TGTGCCAGCAGTTACGGACTAGCGGGAATCTACGAGCAGTACTTC. Translated: CASSYGLAGIYEQYF. The rearrangement links TRBV6-5 to TRBJ2-7, with 12 bases matching TRBD2. This CDR3 spans 15 amino acids. Germline-derived CDR1 and CDR2 are MNHEY and SVGAGI. V shed 2 bases, J shed 3 bases, and the junction held 2 bases outside the gene matches.

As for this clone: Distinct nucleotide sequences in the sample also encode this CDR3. Here the CDR3 DNA reads TGTGCCAGCAGCGTCAGGGGGGCTGGGGCCAACGTCCTGACTTTC. Encoded protein: CASSVRGAGANVLTF. The chain joins TRBV9 to TRBJ2-6; perhaps TRBD1 as D (7 bases). The CDR3 loop spans 15 amino acids. Germline V gene lookup returns CDR1 SGDLS and CDR2 YYNGEE. V lost 2 bases, J lost 2 bases, and 8 bases lay in between.

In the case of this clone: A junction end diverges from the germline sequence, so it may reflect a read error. The CDR3 protein is CASSLDLSSGRRNEQFF. CDR3 bases: TGTGCTAGCAGCTTAGATTTGTCTAGCGGGAGGAGGAATGAGCAGTTCTTC. V usage is TRBV7-7 and J usage is TRBJ2-1; 11 nucleotides line up with TRBD2. The CDR3 is made up of 17 amino acids. Germline loops: CDR1 SSHAT, CDR2 FNYEAQ (reference sequence).

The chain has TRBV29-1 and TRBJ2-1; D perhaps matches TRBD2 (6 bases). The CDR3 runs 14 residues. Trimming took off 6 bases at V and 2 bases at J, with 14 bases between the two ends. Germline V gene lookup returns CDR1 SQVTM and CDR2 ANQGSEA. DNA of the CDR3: TGCAGCGTAGAGGAGGGCGCGGCCTACAATGAGCAGTTCTTC. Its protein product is CSVEEGAAYNEQFF.

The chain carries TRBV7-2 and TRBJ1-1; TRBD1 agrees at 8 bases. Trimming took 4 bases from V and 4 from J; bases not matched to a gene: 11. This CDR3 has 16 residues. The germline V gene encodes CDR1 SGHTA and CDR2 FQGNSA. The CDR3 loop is CASSSNQGARGTEAFF. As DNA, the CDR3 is TGTGCCAGCAGCTCAAATCAGGGGGCGCGTGGCACTGAAGCTTTCTTT.

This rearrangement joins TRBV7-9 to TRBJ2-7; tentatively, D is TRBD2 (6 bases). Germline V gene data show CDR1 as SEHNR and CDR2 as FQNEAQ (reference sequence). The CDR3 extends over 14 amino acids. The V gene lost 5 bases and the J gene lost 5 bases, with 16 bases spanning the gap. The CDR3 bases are TGTGCCAGCAGCCGCTGGGGGGACCCGGACGAGCAGTACTTC. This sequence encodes CASSRWGDPDEQYF.

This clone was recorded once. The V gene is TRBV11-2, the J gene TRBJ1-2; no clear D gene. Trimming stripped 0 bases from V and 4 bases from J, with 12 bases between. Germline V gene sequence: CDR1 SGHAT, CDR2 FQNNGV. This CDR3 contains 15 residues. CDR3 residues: CASSLDAAGSYGYTF. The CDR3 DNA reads TGTGCCAGCAGCTTAGACGCAGCAGGCAGCTATGGCTACACCTTC.

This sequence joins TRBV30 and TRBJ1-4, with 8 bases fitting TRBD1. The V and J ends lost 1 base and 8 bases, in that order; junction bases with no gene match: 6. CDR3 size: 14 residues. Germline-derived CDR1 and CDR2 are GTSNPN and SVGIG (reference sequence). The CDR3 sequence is CAWSGTGRYEKLFF. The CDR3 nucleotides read TGTGCCTGGAGTGGGACAGGGAGATACGAAAAACTGTTTTTT.

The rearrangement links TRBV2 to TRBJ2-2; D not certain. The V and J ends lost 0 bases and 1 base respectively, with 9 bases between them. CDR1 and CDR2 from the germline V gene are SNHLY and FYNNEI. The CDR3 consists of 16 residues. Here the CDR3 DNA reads TGTGCCAGCAGTGAAGCTGCGCCAGGGAACACCGGGGAGCTGTTTTTT. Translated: CASSEAAPGNTGELFF.

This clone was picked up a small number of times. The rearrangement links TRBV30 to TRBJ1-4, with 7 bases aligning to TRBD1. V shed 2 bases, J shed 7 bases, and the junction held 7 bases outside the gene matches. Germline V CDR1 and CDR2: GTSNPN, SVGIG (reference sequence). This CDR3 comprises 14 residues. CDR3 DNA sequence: TGTGCCTGGAGTTATGGACAGGAGGCTGAAAAACTGTTTTTT. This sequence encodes CAWSYGQEAEKLFF.

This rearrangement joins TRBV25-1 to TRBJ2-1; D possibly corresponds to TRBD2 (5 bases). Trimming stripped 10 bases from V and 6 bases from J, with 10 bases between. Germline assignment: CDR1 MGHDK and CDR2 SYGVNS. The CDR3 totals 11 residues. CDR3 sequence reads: CATGRGNEQFF. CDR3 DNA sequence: TGTGCCACCGGACGGGGCAATGAGCAGTTCTTC.

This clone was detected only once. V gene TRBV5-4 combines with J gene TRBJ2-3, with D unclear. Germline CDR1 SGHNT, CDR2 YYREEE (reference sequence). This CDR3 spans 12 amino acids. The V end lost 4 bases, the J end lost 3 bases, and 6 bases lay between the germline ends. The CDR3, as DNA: TGTGCCAGCAGCCCGAGGACAGATACGCAGTATTTT. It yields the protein CASSPRTDTQYF.

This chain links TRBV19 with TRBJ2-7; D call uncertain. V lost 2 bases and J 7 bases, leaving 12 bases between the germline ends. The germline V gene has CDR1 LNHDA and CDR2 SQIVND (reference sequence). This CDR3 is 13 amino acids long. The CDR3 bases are TGTGCCAGTAGTATATTCGCCTTCGGGGAGCAGTACTTC. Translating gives CASSIFAFGEQYF. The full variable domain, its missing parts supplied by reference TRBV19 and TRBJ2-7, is DGGITQSPKYLFRKEGQNVTLSCEQNLNHDAMYWYRQDPGQGLRLIYYSQIVNDFQKGDIAEGYSVSREKKESFPLTVTSAQKNPTAFYLCASSIFAFGEQYFGPGTRLTVT.

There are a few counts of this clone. CDR3 in DNA: TGCGCCAGCAGCCAAGATGGGACTAGCGGAGCCTACGAGCAGTACTTC. This translates into CASSQDGTSGAYEQYF. The J gene is TRBJ2-7, the V gene TRBV4-3; 11 bases agree with TRBD2. The CDR3 has 16 amino acids. The germline V gene has CDR1 LGHNA and CDR2 YSLEER. V lost 0 bases, J lost 2 bases, and 3 bases stayed unmatched.

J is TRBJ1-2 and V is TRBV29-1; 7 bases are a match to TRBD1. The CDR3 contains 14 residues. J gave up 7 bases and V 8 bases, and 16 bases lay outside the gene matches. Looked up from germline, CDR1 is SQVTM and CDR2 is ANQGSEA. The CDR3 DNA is TGCAGCATCCTATCCGGGACAGACCCCTTTGGCTACACCTTC. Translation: CSILSGTDPFGYTF.

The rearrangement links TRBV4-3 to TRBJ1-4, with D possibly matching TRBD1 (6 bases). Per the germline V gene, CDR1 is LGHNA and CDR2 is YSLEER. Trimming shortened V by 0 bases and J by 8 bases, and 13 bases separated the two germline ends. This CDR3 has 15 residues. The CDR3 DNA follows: TGCGCCAGCAGCCAAGATCGTACAGGGTACGAAAAACTGTTTTTT. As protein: CASSQDRTGYEKLFF.

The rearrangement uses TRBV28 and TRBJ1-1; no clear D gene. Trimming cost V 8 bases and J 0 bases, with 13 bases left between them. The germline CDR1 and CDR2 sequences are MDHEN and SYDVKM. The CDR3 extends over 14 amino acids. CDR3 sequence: CASASRALNTEAFF. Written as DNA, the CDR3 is TGTGCCAGCGCATCGAGGGCCCTGAACACTGAAGCTTTCTTT.

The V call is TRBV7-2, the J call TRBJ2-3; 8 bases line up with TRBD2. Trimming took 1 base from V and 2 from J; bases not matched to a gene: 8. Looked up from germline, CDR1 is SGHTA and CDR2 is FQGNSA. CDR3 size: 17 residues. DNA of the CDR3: TGTGCCAGCAGCTTAGGAATGGCGGGAGGCTTCACAGATACGCAGTATTTT. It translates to CASSLGMAGGFTDTQYF. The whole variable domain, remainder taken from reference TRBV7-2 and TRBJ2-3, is GAGVSQSPSNKVTEKGKDVELRCDPISGHTALYWYRQSLGQGLEFLIYFQGNSAPDKSGLPSDRFSAERTGGSVSTLTIQRTQQEDSAVYLCASSLGMAGGFTDTQYFGPGTRLTVL.

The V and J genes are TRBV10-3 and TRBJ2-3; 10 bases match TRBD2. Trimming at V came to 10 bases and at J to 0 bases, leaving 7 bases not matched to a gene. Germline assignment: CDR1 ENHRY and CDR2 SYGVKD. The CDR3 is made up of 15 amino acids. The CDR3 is CATTPTSGSTDTQYF. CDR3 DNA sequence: TGTGCCACCACCCCGACTAGCGGGAGCACAGATACGCAGTATTTT.

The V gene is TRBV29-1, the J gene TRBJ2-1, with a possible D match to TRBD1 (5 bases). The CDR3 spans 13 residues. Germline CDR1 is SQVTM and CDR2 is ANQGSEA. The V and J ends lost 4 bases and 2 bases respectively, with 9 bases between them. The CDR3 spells CSVARVAYNEQFF. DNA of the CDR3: TGCAGCGTTGCCAGGGTGGCCTACAATGAGCAGTTCTTC.

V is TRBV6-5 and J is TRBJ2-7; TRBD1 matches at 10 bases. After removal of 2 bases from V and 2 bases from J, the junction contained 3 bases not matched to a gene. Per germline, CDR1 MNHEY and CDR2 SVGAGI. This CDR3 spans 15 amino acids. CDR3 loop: CASSYDRGPTYEQYF. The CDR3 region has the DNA TGTGCCAGCAGTTACGACAGGGGGCCCACCTACGAGCAGTACTTC.

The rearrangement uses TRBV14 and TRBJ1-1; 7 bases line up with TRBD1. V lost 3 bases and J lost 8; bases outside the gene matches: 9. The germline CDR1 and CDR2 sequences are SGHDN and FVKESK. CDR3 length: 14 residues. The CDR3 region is CASSHRDRGREAFF. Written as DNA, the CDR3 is TGTGCCAGCAGCCACCGGGACAGAGGAAGAGAAGCTTTCTTT.

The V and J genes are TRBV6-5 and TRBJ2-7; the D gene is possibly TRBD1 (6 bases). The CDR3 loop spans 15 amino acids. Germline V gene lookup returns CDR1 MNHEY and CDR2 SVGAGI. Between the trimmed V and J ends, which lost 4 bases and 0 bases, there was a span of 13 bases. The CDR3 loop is CASSSGQLGSYEQYF. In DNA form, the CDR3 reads TGTGCCAGCAGTTCTGGACAGCTAGGCTCCTACGAGCAGTACTTC.

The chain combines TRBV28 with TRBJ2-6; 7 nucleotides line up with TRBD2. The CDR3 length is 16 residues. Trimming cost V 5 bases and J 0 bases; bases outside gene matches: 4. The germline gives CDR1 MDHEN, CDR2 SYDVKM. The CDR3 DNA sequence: TGTGCCAGCAGTCGGTGGGACTACTCTGGGGCCAACGTCCTGACTTTC. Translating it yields CASSRWDYSGANVLTF.

The CDR3, as DNA: TGTGCCATCAGGGAGGTTAGGGACTCGAGGACCGGGGAGCTGTTTTTT. It yields the protein CAIREVRDSRTGELFF. The rearrangement joins TRBV10-3 to TRBJ2-2; D is possibly TRBD2 (6 bases). Per germline, CDR1 ENHRY and CDR2 SYGVKD. Trimming pared 6 bases from V and 5 bases from J, leaving 19 bases between. The CDR3 spans 16 residues.